Listed here is a single TCR beta chain. The sample is drawn from a study of T cell changes during pregnancy in multiple sclerosis. The germline V gene encodes CDR1 MGHRA and CDR2 YSYEKL. This CDR3 contains 14 residues. The V end was cut by 4 bases, the J end by 2 bases, with 9 bases between. The data were produced by immunoSEQ multiplex PCR, yet TCRdb's version contains in-frame clones alone and is incomplete. Of about 67,000 clones in the sample, 80% to 95% were seen once. The sample consisted of peripheral blood, taken in the first trimester of pregnancy. The chain links TRBV4-1 to TRBJ1-3; the D gene is possibly TRBD1 (5 bases). This TCR came from a female donor in good health, enrolled as a control in a pregnancy study. CDR3 in amino acids: CASSPRVAGNTIYF. The DNA for the CDR3 is TGCGCCAGCAGCCCCAGGGTAGCTGGAAACACCATATATTTT.